This is a list of T cell receptor beta chains from one sample in a study of beta chain features in type 1 diabetes. This table comes from immunoSEQ multiplex PCR, and its TCRdb copy is limited to in-frame clones, with some not included. The sample comprises 200,000 to 250,000 clones, 25% to 30% of which are singletons, and 3.5% to 4.5% rests with the top ten. Source material: central memory CD4+ T cells from blood. These receptors originate from a man aged 25 to 45 in good health. Both conserved end residues are part of each CDR3. Fields, in order: CDR3 length, V gene, J gene, clone size, CDR3 protein. Only part of the rows carry a size: once, few, many, or a class if the clone is expanded.

CDR3 length: 16; V gene: TRBV9; J gene: TRBJ2-7; clone size: NA; CDR3 protein: CASSVDEGQGAREQYF
CDR3 length: 15; V gene: TRBV30; J gene: TRBJ1-5; clone size: few; CDR3 protein: CAWSREGLGNQPQHF
CDR3 length: 14; V gene: TRBV7-2; J gene: TRBJ2-3; clone size: NA; CDR3 protein: CASSPSGRLDTQYF
CDR3 length: 13; V gene: TRBV18; J gene: TRBJ2-7; clone size: few; CDR3 protein: CASSSDPSGKQYF
CDR3 length: 14; V gene: TRBV28; J gene: TRBJ2-7; clone size: NA; CDR3 protein: CASSGGTGPYEQYF
CDR3 length: 18; V gene: TRBV10-3; J gene: TRBJ1-2; clone size: few; CDR3 protein: CAISDNTYARGQREGYTF
CDR3 length: 15; V gene: TRBV9; J gene: TRBJ2-2; clone size: NA; CDR3 protein: CASSVEQANTGELFF
CDR3 length: 15; V gene: TRBV15; J gene: TRBJ2-7; clone size: many; CDR3 protein: CATSRSGTGGYEQYF
CDR3 length: 15; V gene: TRBV5-1; J gene: TRBJ2-3; clone size: few; CDR3 protein: CASSLAATSGDTQYF
CDR3 length: 15; V gene: TRBV11-2; J gene: TRBJ2-7; clone size: few; CDR3 protein: CASSLVGRSSYEQYF
CDR3 length: 15; V gene: TRBV7-2; J gene: TRBJ1-1; clone size: few; CDR3 protein: CASSFSSDRGTEAFF
CDR3 length: 13; V gene: TRBV29-1; J gene: TRBJ2-3; clone size: once; CDR3 protein: CNVGQGQTDTQYF
CDR3 length: 13; V gene: TRBV5-6; J gene: TRBJ2-3; clone size: few; CDR3 protein: CASSSLGTDTQYF
CDR3 length: 14; V gene: TRBV5-4; J gene: TRBJ2-1; clone size: NA; CDR3 protein: CASSRGQAFNEQFF
CDR3 length: 11; V gene: TRBV30; J gene: TRBJ2-2; clone size: NA; CDR3 protein: CAWSATGELFF
CDR3 length: 14; V gene: TRBV6-5; J gene: TRBJ1-1; clone size: few; CDR3 protein: CASSYDFLNTEAFF
CDR3 length: 15; V gene: TRBV5-1; J gene: TRBJ2-2; clone size: NA; CDR3 protein: CASAIERPNTGELFF
CDR3 length: 14; V gene: TRBV5-1; J gene: TRBJ1-1; clone size: many; CDR3 protein: CASSFAGEKTEAFF
CDR3 length: 13; V gene: TRBV25-1; J gene: TRBJ1-2; clone size: once; CDR3 protein: CASSSWSDYGYTF
CDR3 length: 15; V gene: TRBV6-5; J gene: TRBJ1-5; clone size: once; CDR3 protein: CASSYSGGSNQPQHF
CDR3 length: 14; V gene: TRBV11-3; J gene: TRBJ2-3; clone size: NA; CDR3 protein: CASSPTGGADTQYF
CDR3 length: 13; V gene: TRBV4-3; J gene: TRBJ2-1; clone size: NA; CDR3 protein: CASSQDMDNEQFF
CDR3 length: 13; V gene: TRBV19; J gene: TRBJ1-4; clone size: few; CDR3 protein: CATTGLINEKLFF
CDR3 length: 16; V gene: TRBV30; J gene: TRBJ2-5; clone size: few; CDR3 protein: CAWSWGARLNQETQYF
CDR3 length: 14; V gene: TRBV7-9; J gene: TRBJ2-5; clone size: NA; CDR3 protein: CASSFEGPGQTQYF
CDR3 length: 15; V gene: TRBV5-6; J gene: TRBJ2-5; clone size: many; CDR3 protein: CASSWRRPGGETQYF
CDR3 length: 13; V gene: TRBV5-1; J gene: TRBJ2-3; clone size: few; CDR3 protein: CASSFYGGDTQYF
CDR3 length: 11; V gene: TRBV20-1; J gene: TRBJ2-5; clone size: NA; CDR3 protein: CSAMGEWTQYF
CDR3 length: 16; V gene: TRBV7-9; J gene: TRBJ1-2; clone size: NA; CDR3 protein: CASREGYRGTNYGYTF
CDR3 length: 14; V gene: TRBV29-1; J gene: TRBJ2-3; clone size: few; CDR3 protein: CSGRGQLFTDTQYF
CDR3 length: 12; V gene: TRBV18; J gene: TRBJ2-1; clone size: NA; CDR3 protein: CASSPRGDEQFF